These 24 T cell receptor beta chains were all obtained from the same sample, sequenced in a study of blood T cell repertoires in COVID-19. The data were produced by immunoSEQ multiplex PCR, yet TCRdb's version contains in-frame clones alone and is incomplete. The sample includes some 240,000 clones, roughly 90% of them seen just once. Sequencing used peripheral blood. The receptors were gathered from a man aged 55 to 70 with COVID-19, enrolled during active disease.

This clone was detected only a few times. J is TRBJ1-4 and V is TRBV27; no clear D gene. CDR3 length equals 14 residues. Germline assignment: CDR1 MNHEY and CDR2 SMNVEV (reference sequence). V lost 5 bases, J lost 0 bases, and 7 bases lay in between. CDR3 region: CASSPQATNEKLFF. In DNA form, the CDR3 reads TGTGCCAGCAGTCCCCAGGCAACTAATGAAAAACTGTTTTTT.

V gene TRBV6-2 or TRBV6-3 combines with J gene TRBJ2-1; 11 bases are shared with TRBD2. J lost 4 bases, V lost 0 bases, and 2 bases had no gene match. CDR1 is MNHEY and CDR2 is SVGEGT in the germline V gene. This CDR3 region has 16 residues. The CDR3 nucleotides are TGTGCCAGCAGTTACTCGCTAGCGGGGGGATACAATGAGCAGTTCTTC. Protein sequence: CASSYSLAGGYNEQFF.

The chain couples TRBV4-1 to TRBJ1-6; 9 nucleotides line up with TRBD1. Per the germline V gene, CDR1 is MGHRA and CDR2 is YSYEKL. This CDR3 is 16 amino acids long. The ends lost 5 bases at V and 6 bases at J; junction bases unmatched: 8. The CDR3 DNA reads TGCGCCAGCAGCAGCGAACTGACAGGGGGTAATTCACCCCTCCACTTT. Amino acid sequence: CASSSELTGGNSPLHF.

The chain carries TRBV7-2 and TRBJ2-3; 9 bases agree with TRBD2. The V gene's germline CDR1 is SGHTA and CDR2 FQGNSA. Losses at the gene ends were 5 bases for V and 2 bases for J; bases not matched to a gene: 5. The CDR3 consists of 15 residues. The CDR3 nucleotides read TGTGCCAGCAGCATTAGCGGGAGCCCCACAGATACGCAGTATTTT. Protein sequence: CASSISGSPTDTQYF.

CDR3 amino acids: CASSASGQPTGELFF. CDR3 in DNA: TGTGCCAGCAGCGCGTCGGGACAGCCCACCGGGGAGCTGTTTTTT. The V and J genes are TRBV11-3 and TRBJ2-2; 7 nucleotides align to TRBD1. The length of the CDR3 is 15 residues. The V gene's germline CDR1 is SGHNT and CDR2 YENEEA. V gave up 5 bases and J gave up 4 bases; unmatched junction bases: 7.

The CDR3 nucleotides read TGTGCCAGCAGTGTAACAGGGGATACCCACTATGGCTACACCTTC. It is translated as CASSVTGDTHYGYTF. This chain uses TRBV2 with TRBJ1-2, with 7 bases lining up with TRBD1. The trim removed 4 bases at V and 3 bases at J, leaving 8 bases unmatched. This CDR3 region has 15 residues. CDR1 is SNHLY and CDR2 is FYNNEI in the germline V gene. Drawing the rest from reference TRBV2 and TRBJ1-2, the complete variable domain is EPEVTQTPSHQVTQMGQEVILRCVPISNHLYFYWYRQILGQKVEFLVSFYNNEISEKSEIFDDQFSVERPDGSNFTLKIRSTKLEDSAMYFCASSVTGDTHYGYTFGSGTRLTVV.

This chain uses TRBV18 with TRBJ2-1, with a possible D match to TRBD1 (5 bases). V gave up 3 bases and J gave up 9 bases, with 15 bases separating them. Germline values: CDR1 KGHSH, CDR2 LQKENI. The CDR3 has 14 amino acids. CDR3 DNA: TGTGCCAGCTCACCCCCCGCAGGGCAGGGTGAGCAGTTCTTC. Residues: CASSPPAGQGEQFF.

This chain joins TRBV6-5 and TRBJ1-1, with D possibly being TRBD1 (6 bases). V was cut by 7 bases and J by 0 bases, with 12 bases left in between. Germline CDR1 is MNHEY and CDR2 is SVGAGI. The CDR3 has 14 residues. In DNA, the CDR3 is TGTGCCAGCACTTTGGGACATTTGAACACTGAAGCTTTCTTT. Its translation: CASTLGHLNTEAFF.

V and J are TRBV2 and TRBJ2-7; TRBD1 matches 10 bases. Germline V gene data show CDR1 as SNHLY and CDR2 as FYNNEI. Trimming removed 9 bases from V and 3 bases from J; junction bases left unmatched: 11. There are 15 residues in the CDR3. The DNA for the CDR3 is TGTGCCAGTGGCAGGGGGGGACAGGGGTACTACGAGCAGTACTTC. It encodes CASGRGGQGYYEQYF.

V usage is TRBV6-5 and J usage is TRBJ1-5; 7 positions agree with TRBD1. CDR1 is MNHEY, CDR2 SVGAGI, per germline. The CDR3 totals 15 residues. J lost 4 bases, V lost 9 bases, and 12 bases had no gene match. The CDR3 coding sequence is TGTGCCAGTGCACAGGGGTTGGAGGCAAATCAGCCCCAGCATTTT. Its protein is CASAQGLEANQPQHF.

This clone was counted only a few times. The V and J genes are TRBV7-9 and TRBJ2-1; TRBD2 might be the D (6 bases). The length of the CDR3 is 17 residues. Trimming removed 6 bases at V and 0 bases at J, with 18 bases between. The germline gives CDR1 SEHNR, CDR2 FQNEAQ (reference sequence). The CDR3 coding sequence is TGTGCCAGCAGTACGGGGGTCAGCGGAAGCTCCTACAATGAGCAGTTCTTC. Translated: CASSTGVSGSSYNEQFF.

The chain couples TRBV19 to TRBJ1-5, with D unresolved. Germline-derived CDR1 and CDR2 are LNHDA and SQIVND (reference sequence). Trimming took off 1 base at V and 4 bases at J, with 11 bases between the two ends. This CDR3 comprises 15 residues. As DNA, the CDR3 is TGTGCCAGTAGTATAGGGGCAGGAGGAAATCAGCCCCAGCATTTT. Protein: CASSIGAGGNQPQHF.

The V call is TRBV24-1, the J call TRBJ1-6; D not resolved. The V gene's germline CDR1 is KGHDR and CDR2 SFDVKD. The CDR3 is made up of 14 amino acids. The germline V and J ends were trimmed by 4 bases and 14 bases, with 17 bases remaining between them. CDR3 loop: CATSDRLPGKALHF. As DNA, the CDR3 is TGTGCCACCAGTGACCGACTCCCGGGTAAGGCCCTCCACTTT.

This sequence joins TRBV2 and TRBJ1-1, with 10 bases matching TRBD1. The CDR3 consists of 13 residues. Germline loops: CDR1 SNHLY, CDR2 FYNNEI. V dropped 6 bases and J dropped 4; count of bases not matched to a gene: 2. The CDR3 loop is CASRGQGFTEAFF. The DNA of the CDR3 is TGTGCCAGCAGGGGACAGGGGTTCACTGAAGCTTTCTTT.

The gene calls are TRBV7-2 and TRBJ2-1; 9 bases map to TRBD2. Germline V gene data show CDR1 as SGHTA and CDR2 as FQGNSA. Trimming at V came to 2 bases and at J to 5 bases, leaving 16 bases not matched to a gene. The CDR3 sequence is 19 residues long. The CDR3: CASSLSAVPGLASHNEQFF. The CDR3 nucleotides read TGTGCCAGCAGCTTAAGTGCTGTACCGGGACTAGCTTCCCACAATGAGCAGTTCTTC.

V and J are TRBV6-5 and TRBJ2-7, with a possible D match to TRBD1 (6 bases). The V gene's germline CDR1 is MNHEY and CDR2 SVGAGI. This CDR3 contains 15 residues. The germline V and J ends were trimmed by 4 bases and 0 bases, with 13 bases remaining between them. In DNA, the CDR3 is TGTGCCAGCAGTTGGGACACCGTAATCTCCTACGAGCAGTACTTC. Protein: CASSWDTVISYEQYF.

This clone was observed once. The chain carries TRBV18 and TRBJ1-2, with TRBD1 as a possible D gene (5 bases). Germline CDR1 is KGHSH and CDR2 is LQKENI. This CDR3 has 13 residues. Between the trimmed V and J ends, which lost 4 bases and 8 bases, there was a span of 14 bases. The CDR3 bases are TGTGCCAGCTCACTATTGGACAATCAGGGCTACACCTTC. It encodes CASSLLDNQGYTF.

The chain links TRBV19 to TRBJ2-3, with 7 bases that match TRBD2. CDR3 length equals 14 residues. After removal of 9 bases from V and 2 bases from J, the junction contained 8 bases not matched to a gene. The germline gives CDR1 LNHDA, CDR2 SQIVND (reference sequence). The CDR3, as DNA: TGTGCCAGCCCCGGGGGGTTCGCCACAGATACGCAGTATTTT. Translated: CASPGGFATDTQYF. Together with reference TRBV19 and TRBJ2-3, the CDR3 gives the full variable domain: DGGITQSPKYLFRKEGQNVTLSCEQNLNHDAMYWYRQDPGQGLRLIYYSQIVNDFQKGDIAEGYSVSREKKESFPLTVTSAQKNPTAFYLCASPGGFATDTQYFGPGTRLTVL.

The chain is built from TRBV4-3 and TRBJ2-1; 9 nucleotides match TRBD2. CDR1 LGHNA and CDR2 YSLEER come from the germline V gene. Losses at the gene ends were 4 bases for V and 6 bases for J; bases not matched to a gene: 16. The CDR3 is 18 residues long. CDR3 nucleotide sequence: TGCGCCAGCAGCCTCGGCCCCTATAGCGGGAGAGGACTCAATGAGCAGTTCTTC. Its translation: CASSLGPYSGRGLNEQFF.

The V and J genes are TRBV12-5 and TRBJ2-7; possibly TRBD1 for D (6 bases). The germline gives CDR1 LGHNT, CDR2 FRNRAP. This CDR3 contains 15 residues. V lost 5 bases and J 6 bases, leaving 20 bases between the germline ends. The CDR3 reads CASGRYRDLVGEQYF. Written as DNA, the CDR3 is TGTGCTAGTGGTAGGTACAGGGATTTGGTCGGCGAGCAGTACTTC.

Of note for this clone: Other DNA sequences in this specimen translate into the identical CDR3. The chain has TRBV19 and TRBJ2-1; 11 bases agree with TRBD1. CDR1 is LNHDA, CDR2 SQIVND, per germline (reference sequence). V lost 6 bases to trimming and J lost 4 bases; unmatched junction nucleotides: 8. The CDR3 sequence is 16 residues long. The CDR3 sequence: CASSLTGTGGYNEQFF. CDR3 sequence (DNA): TGTGCCAGTAGCCTGACCGGGACAGGGGGTTACAATGAGCAGTTCTTC.

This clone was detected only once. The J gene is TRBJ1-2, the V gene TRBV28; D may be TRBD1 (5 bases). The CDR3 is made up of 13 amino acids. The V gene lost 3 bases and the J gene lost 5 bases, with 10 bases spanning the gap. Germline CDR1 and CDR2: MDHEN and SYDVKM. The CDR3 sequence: CASSLGRQYGYTF. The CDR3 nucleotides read TGTGCCAGCAGTTTGGGTCGACAGTATGGCTACACCTTC.

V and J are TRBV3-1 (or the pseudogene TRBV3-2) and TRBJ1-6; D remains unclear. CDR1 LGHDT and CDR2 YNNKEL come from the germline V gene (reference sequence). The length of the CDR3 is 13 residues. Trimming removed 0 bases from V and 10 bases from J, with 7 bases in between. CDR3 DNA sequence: TGTGCCAGCAGCCAAGATTGGCTCTCACCCCTCCACTTT. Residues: CASSQDWLSPLHF.

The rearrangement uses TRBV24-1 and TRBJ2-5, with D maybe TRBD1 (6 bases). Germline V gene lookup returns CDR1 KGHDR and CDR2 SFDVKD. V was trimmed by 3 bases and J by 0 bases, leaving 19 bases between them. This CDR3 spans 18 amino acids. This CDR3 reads CATSDPPGRGGNQETQYF. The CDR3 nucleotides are TGTGCCACCAGTGATCCGCCGGGTCGAGGGGGAAACCAAGAGACCCAGTACTTC.